This TCR beta chain is drawn from a study of tumor and adjacent non-tumor tissue in lung cancer. Study overall: The cohort had around twelve adenocarcinoma, a couple of squamous cell and 1 small cell patients. Study-level findings and limits: Normal lung showed higher cumulative top 100 clone frequency than tumor. Tumor tissue had significantly higher TCR diversity than normal lung. Higher tumor TCR diversity was associated with shorter survival.

This sample's RNA came from whole unsorted tissue. A modified ARM-PCR protocol with three rounds of nested PCR amplified TCRbeta. Each CDR3 protein gets one entry after TCRdb re-called the multiplex PCR reads with MiXCR. The table has 200,000 to 250,000 distinct CDR3 sequences, 71% seen once. The CDR3 is made up of 16 amino acids. With V trimmed by 7 bases and J by 8 bases, 20 bases remained unmatched. Germline CDR1 is DFQATT and CDR2 is SNEGSKA (reference sequence). Comments on this clonotype: Its antigen remains unknown. A much more abundant neighbour one base away suggests this may be a read error.

V gene TRBV20-1 combines with J gene TRBJ2-1; 7 nucleotides match TRBD1. The source is a man in his sixties with non-small cell lung cancer. Sample: lung tumor tissue. CDR3 DNA sequence: TGCAGTGTCACTTTACAGGGGAAGTACCCATACGATGAGCAGTTCTTC. This sequence encodes CSVTLQGKYPYDEQFF.